This T cell receptor beta chain originates from a study of PD-1 blockade in classical Hodgkin lymphoma. The study, taken as a whole, reports: Significant TCR diversity gains by C4D1 occurred in CD4+ but not CD8+ cells. When set against healthy donors, newly diagnosed patients were reported to show lower baseline TCR diversity.

All the patients suffered relapse after autologous stem cell transplantation, and brentuximab vedotin exposure differed. Using immunoSEQ multiplex PCR, the repertoire was profiled, and TCRdb retains in-frame clones only, with some absent. The sample carries more than 35,000 clones, 70% to 80% recorded once. Comment on this clone: Antigen: not known.

The sample in question was peripheral blood mononuclear cells (PBMCs), obtained at baseline. The TCR originated in a human donor with classical Hodgkin lymphoma.

CDR3 coding DNA: TGTGCCAGCAGCGTAGGTGGGCTGAACTATGGCTACACCTTC. Translating gives CASSVGGLNYGYTF. This sequence joins TRBV9 and TRBJ1-2; D gene unclear. Per germline, CDR1 SGDLS and CDR2 YYNGEE. The CDR3 has 14 residues. The V end was cut by 0 bases, the J end by 2 bases, with 8 bases between.